This TCR beta chain was obtained from a study of T cell responses to AZD1222 COVID-19 vaccine (dated by TCRdb to 2020 to 2023). Turning to the overall study: A total of 233 trial participants underwent TCR sequencing, of whom about 210 received two doses of AZD1222 and about 25 received two doses of the MenACWY control vaccine. Trial participants were enrolled by age into subgroups of 18-55, 56-69 and 70-plus years, and around 150, 29 and 61 TCR-sequenced participants, respectively, were included in these subgroups. Summary of the overall study and its limitations: Only a handful of AZD1222 recipients were SARS-CoV-2 seropositive at baseline, limiting conclusions about previously exposed vaccinees. In the small 56-69-year group, the increase in depth fell short of significance, most likely because of low power. After two AZD1222 doses, both the breadth and the depth of spike-specific TCRs were significantly higher than at day 0 and than in MenACWY recipients. Participants were mostly white British, with more females than males. The authors suggested clonal diversity may have been underestimated. Because no samples from the day 14 peak response were available, repertoires could be characterized only after the peak T cell response. Nearly half of unique spike-specific TCRs reportedly recognized epitopes outside regions mutated in the B.1.351 and B.1.1.7 variants. CD4 TCRs associated with the vaccine covered the entire spike protein, and the dominant responses were in regions 160-218 and 743-854.

V and J are trimmed by 3 bases and 10 bases, and the gene matches miss 3 bases of the junction. The germline V gene yields SQVTM for CDR1 and ANQGSEA for CDR2. Spanning cysteine to phenylalanine, the CDR3 consists of 11 amino acids. Just CDR3 DNA is preserved here, 33 bases in frame from base 1. The CDR3 regions of human TCRbeta chains were subjected to immunosequencing. The paper's data handling went like this. Repertoire TCRs were matched against a reference library of SARS-CoV-2-specific TCRs generated with the MIRA antigen-specificity platform. Breadth was defined as the fraction of unique TCRs that were SARS-CoV-2-associated, and depth was defined as the fraction of total T cells that were SARS-CoV-2-associated. Using the MIRA data, every spike-specific TCR was mapped to the spike region that the TCR reacted to and assigned to either a CD4 or a CD8 class. Log10-transformed breadth and depth values were compared by one-way ANOVA with Sidak's multiple comparisons tests. Here the immuneACCESS table is served through TCRdb, limited to in-frame sequences with V and J called. Missing clones are a known gap in these copies; in checked studies unresolved V genes cover under half, and the rest lacks a known reason. V, J and clone size derive from that table, while D and trimming were established from the DNA sequence. This sample has about 120,000 clones in its table, and 90% to 95% of those were observed once. The ten top clones hold around 5% of the sample.

About this clone itself: The specificity of this receptor is unknown. One base away there is no much larger clone; base qualities are not given.

The time point label here, explained by the study, means: about 28 days (+/-7) after the second vaccine dose. AZD1222 recipients given second doses at about 4 weeks or at about 12 weeks were pooled, since spike-specific TCR depth and breadth were not found to differ between the two schedules. Vaccinee samples came from UK trials COV001 and COV002, including a single-blind randomized controlled phase 2/3 trial of AZD1222 (ChAdOx1 nCoV-19) in healthy adults. For TCRbeta chain sequencing, PBMC samples from trial participants were taken at day 0 and at day 28 after the second dose. The chain couples TRBV29-1 to TRBJ2-1; 7 bases in between match TRBD2. Sequencing was performed on peripheral blood, taken 28 days after the second AZD1222 dose. The sequence came from an adult who received the AZD1222 COVID-19 vaccine. The DNA reads as follows: TGCAGCGTTGATGGAGCGGGAGAGCAGTTCTTC. This yields the protein CSVDGAGEQFF.